This T cell receptor beta chain was sequenced during a study of OX40 agonist ivuxolimab in advanced cancers. About the study as a whole: Ivuxolimab, which targeted the costimulatory receptor OX40 (CD134), was an agonistic, fully human IgG2 monoclonal antibody. The paper covers the monotherapy dose-escalation part of the phase I ivuxolimab trial, which included N = 52 patients. Peripheral TCRbeta sequencing aimed to test whether ivuxolimab altered TCR sequence diversity and caused clonal T-cell expansion. Of the 50 to 55 dose-escalation patients, hepatocellular carcinoma was present in about 20, melanoma in approximately 15, renal cell carcinoma in 9 and head and neck cancer in 9. The dose-escalation cohort was almost 85% male with a mean age of about 60 years, ranging from about 23 to 85. Partial responses were achieved by three dose-escalation patients, of whom one had hepatocellular carcinoma and two had cutaneous melanoma. Intravenous ivuxolimab was administered to patients every 2 weeks at six dose levels: 0.01, 0.1, 0.3, 1.5, 3 and 10 mg/kg. Patients were allowed to have had prior anti-PD-1, anti-PD-L1 or anti-CTLA-4 therapy, and roughly 40% of the dose-escalation patients had previously received checkpoint inhibitors.

The trial excluded patients who had a history of autoimmune disease or were on systemic immunosuppression. Peripheral blood for TCR sequencing was drawn from every dose cohort at baseline, at cycle 4 day 1 and at cycle 7 day 1. The samples were drawn from a first-in-human, open-label, multicenter phase I dose-escalation trial of ivuxolimab. Adults with locally advanced or metastatic melanoma, renal cell carcinoma, hepatocellular carcinoma or head and neck squamous cell carcinoma were enrolled in the trial. Before TCR sequencing, CD4+ and CD8+ T cells were separately sorted from peripheral blood. Genomic DNA was isolated from the sorted cells so that the TCRbeta CDR3 region could be sequenced. The immunoSEQ Assay was used for sequencing of TCRbeta CDR3 regions. TCRdb re-hosts the immuneACCESS table, in-frame sequences only. Its copies lack some clones; in the studies checked, an unresolved V gene accounts for under half of them, and the cause for the rest is not known. The sample table contains around 80,000 clones; only one count was recorded for 89% of them. The top ten clonotypes cover approximately 0.19% of the sample.

Concerning this clone: It has no known antigen specificity. Base qualities are not provided; no much larger clone lies one nucleotide away.

Broader findings and caveats from the paper: In the 0.1-3.0 mg/kg groups, partial responders were among the patients with the lowest normalized peripheral clonal expansion, particularly in CD8+ T cells. At doses from 0.1 to 3.0 mg/kg, clonal expansion was seen in both CD4+ and CD8+ blood T cells between baseline and week 6. After ivuxolimab, more expanded clones were found on average in CD8+ T cells than in CD4+ T cells. Low levels of normalized T-cell clonal expansion were also shown by some nonresponding patients. Antigen specificity was not determined for the clonally expanded peripheral T cells.

Looking up the germline V gene yields CDR1 SGDLS and CDR2 YYNGEE. The V and J ends are trimmed by 2 bases and 7 bases, leaving 15 bases between them. The CDR3 measures 14 amino acids from cysteine to phenylalanine. The DNA shown is the 42-base CDR3, in frame from base 1. Recombination linked TRBV9 to TRBJ1-2, with no D gene named confidently. The sample was CD4+ or CD8+ T cells sorted from blood, taken in a trial of the OX40 agonist ivuxolimab. The sequence was collected from an adult with an advanced solid tumor such as melanoma, head and neck, liver or kidney cancer. The CDR3 region: CASSVGKGPSGYTF. The nucleotide sequence reads TGTGCCAGCAGCGTTGGTAAAGGGCCTAGTGGCTACACCTTC. Extended through the reference TRBV9 and TRBJ1-2 proteins, this CDR3 yields the full variable domain: DSGVTQTPKHLITATGQRVTLRCSPRSGDLSVYWYQQSLDQGLQFLIQYYNGEERAKGNILERFSAQQFPDLHSELNLSSLELGDSALYFCASSVGKGPSGYTFGSGTRLTVV.